The next 16 T cell receptor beta chains were all read from a single sample in a study of blood T cell repertoires in COVID-19. Produced via immunoSEQ multiplex PCR; TCRdb's table is partial and in-frame only. Among 29,000 or so clones listed, around 92% were seen once. Sequencing was performed on peripheral blood. The source of these receptors is a man aged 50 to 59 with active COVID-19.

The V call is TRBV19, the J call TRBJ1-1; no clear D. The V gene's germline CDR1 is LNHDA and CDR2 SQIVND (reference sequence). The CDR3 runs 18 residues. V lost 6 bases and J 5 bases, leaving 28 bases between the germline ends. CDR3 coding DNA: TGTGCCAGTAGCACCGACGGTAGGTCGGAGTTTATTGTGACTGAAGCTTTCTTT. Its translation is CASSTDGRSEFIVTEAFF.

The V gene is TRBV18, the J gene TRBJ2-3; no reliable D call. The CDR3 totals 13 residues. The V gene's germline CDR1 is KGHSH and CDR2 LQKENI. V was pared by 5 bases and J by 3 bases, with 9 bases between. Written as DNA, the CDR3 is TGTGCCAGCTCATCGCGCCGAACAGATACGCAGTATTTT. Translated, it gives CASSSRRTDTQYF. Drawing the rest from reference TRBV18 and TRBJ2-3, the complete variable domain is NAGVMQNPRHLVRRRGQEARLRCSPMKGHSHVYWYRQLPEEGLKFMVYLQKENIIDESGMPKERFSAEFPKEGPSILRIQQVVRGDSAAYFCASSSRRTDTQYFGPGTRLTVL.

The chain employs TRBV27 and TRBJ2-7; weak D call: TRBD1 (5 bases). Germline lookup yields CDR1 MNHEY and CDR2 SMNVEV (reference sequence). V lost 0 bases, J lost 3 bases, and 12 bases lay in between. The CDR3 loop spans 15 amino acids. CDR3 DNA: TGTGCCAGCAGTTTATCTGGCAGGGTTCTCTACGAGCAGTACTTC. The encoded protein is CASSLSGRVLYEQYF.

The J gene is TRBJ2-1, the V gene TRBV15; a possible D gene is TRBD2 (5 bases). V shed 0 bases and J shed 1 base, with 31 bases lying between them. The CDR3 consists of 23 residues. From germline, CDR1 is LNHNV and CDR2 YYDKDF (reference sequence). The CDR3 loop is CATSRDLPRPGGLQLRSYNEQFF. The CDR3, as DNA: TGTGCCACCAGCAGAGATCTACCACGTCCCGGTGGACTCCAGTTACGATCCTACAATGAGCAGTTCTTC.

The gene calls are TRBV5-1 and TRBJ2-7; tentative D call: TRBD2 (5 bases). V was pared by 0 bases and J by 4 bases, with 11 bases between. From germline, CDR1 is SGHRS and CDR2 YFSETQ. This CDR3 region has 14 residues. The DNA for the CDR3 is TGCGCCAGCAGCTTGGATCGGGGTAATTACGAGCAGTACTTC. Translating it yields CASSLDRGNYEQYF.

The V and J genes are TRBV29-1 and TRBJ2-7; D might be TRBD1 (5 bases). Trimming removed 7 bases at V and 0 bases at J, with 10 bases between. CDR1 and CDR2 from the germline V gene are SQVTM and ANQGSEA. CDR3 size: 12 residues. The CDR3 nucleotides read TGCAGCGCCCAGCAGGGCTCCTACGAGCAGTACTTC. Its translation: CSAQQGSYEQYF.

V and J are TRBV24-1 and TRBJ2-1; 11 nucleotides line up with TRBD2. Germline CDR1 and CDR2: KGHDR and SFDVKD. This CDR3 spans 15 amino acids. V shed 3 bases, J shed 8 bases, and the junction held 5 bases outside the gene matches. The CDR3 region has the DNA TGTGCCACCAGTGATACACTAGCGGGAGCCGATGAGCAGTTCTTC. It specifies CATSDTLAGADEQFF.

The chain carries TRBV4-1 and TRBJ1-2; weak D call: TRBD1 (6 bases). Germline V gene data show CDR1 as MGHRA and CDR2 as YSYEKL. The V gene lost 0 bases and the J gene lost 4 bases, with 15 bases spanning the gap. The CDR3 covers 16 residues. Here the CDR3 DNA reads TGCGCCAGCAGCCAAGATGTGGGGGCCCCACGCTATGGCTACACCTTC. Its translation: CASSQDVGAPRYGYTF.

The V call is TRBV15, the J call TRBJ1-6; 8 nucleotides line up with TRBD1. Germline CDR1 and CDR2: LNHNV and YYDKDF (reference sequence). The V gene end was trimmed by 1 base and the J gene end by 8 bases; junction bases not matched to a gene: 7. This CDR3 comprises 16 residues. The CDR3 region is CATSRVSDRVDSPLHF. CDR3 DNA sequence: TGTGCCACCAGCAGAGTGTCGGACAGGGTGGATTCACCCCTCCACTTT.

The V and J genes are TRBV30 and TRBJ1-1; D gene ambiguous. This CDR3 region has 13 residues. V dropped 0 bases and J dropped 1 base, with 6 bases sitting between them. Germline values: CDR1 GTSNPN, CDR2 SVGIG (reference sequence). The CDR3 DNA sequence: TGTGCCTGGAGTGTTAACGGGAACACTGAAGCTTTCTTT. Translated: CAWSVNGNTEAFF.

The chain couples TRBV10-2 to TRBJ2-3, with 11 bases aligning to TRBD2. Germline trimming cut 7 bases from V and 5 bases from J; bases unmatched to any gene: 5. The CDR3 sequence is 14 residues long. Germline V CDR1 and CDR2: WSHSY, SAAADI. The CDR3, as DNA: TGCGCCAGCAACATAGCGGGAGGGTTAGATACGCAGTATTTT. Amino acids: CASNIAGGLDTQYF.

This chain links TRBV3-1 (or the pseudogene TRBV3-2) with TRBJ2-7, with unresolved D. This CDR3 comprises 15 residues. V was cut by 1 base and J by 1 base, with 11 bases left in between. Germline CDR1 and CDR2: LGHDT and YNNKEL (reference sequence). The CDR3 spells CASSQAGGGSYEQYF. The CDR3 region has the DNA TGTGCCAGCAGCCAAGCAGGTGGTGGTTCCTACGAGCAGTACTTC.

The chain carries TRBV2 and TRBJ2-7; 8 bases are shared with TRBD2. J was trimmed by 3 bases and V by 6 bases; bases with no gene match: 4. The V gene's germline CDR1 is SNHLY and CDR2 FYNNEI. The CDR3 length is 13 residues. The CDR3 sequence: CASRVAGGYEQYF. Here the CDR3 DNA reads TGTGCCAGCAGGGTGGCGGGGGGCTACGAGCAGTACTTC. The whole variable domain, filled in from reference TRBV2 and TRBJ2-7, reads EPEVTQTPSHQVTQMGQEVILRCVPISNHLYFYWYRQILGQKVEFLVSFYNNEISEKSEIFDDQFSVERPDGSNFTLKIRSTKLEDSAMYFCASRVAGGYEQYFGPGTRLTVT.

V gene TRBV6-5 combines with J gene TRBJ2-5, with D perhaps TRBD2 (6 bases). The CDR3 sequence is 16 residues long. Germline CDR1 reads MNHEY; CDR2 reads SVGAGI. The V and J ends lost 2 bases and 2 bases respectively, with 15 bases between them. Here the CDR3 DNA reads TGTGCCAGCAGTTACGGGGTTCTAGCGCCGCAAGAGACCCAGTACTTC. Its protein is CASSYGVLAPQETQYF.

The rearrangement uses TRBV6-2 or TRBV6-3 and TRBJ1-2; the match to TRBD1 covers 10 bases. Germline lookup yields CDR1 MNHEY and CDR2 SVGEGT. With 5 bases clipped from V and 4 bases from J, the junction kept 7 bases outside the gene matches. The CDR3 length is 15 residues. Here the CDR3 reads CASSTRQGALYGYTF. The CDR3 nucleotides read TGTGCCAGCAGTACGAGACAGGGGGCTCTCTATGGCTACACCTTC.

The rearrangement links TRBV28 to TRBJ2-7; 7 bases align to TRBD2. Germline assignment: CDR1 MDHEN and CDR2 SYDVKM. With 6 bases clipped from V and 2 bases from J, the junction kept 13 bases outside the gene matches. This CDR3 is 16 amino acids long. CDR3 amino acids: CASSPPPSSGPYEQYF. CDR3 sequence (DNA): TGTGCCAGCAGCCCTCCGCCATCTAGCGGTCCCTACGAGCAGTACTTC.